This T cell receptor (beta chain) emerged from a study of T cells in Graves' hyperthyroidism and ophthalmopathy. V lost 2 bases and J 0 bases, leaving 7 bases between the germline ends. The CDR3 extends over 14 amino acids. Germline V gives CDR1 MNHNS, CDR2 SASEGT. It was considered stable Graves' hyperthyroidism when ophthalmopathy did not progress within 18 months. The diagnostic basis comprised clinical symptoms, serum thyroxine and TRAb, thyroid ultrasound and orbital computed tomography. Notes on the study in general: Blood also showed most of the thyroid clonotypes that were expanded above 0.001.

RNA transcripts were the template for amplifying TCR beta CDR3 regions. RT-PCR in the first round (using the HTBI primer set) targeted the TCR CDR3. A single record per CDR3 protein comes from TCRdb applying MiXCR to the multiplex PCR reads. This table has 370,000 or so distinct CDR3 sequences, around 25% appearing once. This clonotype has ten or more counts. Its antigen is still unknown. Sequenced: blood. The genes are TRBV6-1 and TRBJ1-1; TRBD1 is a possible D gene (6 bases). The origin of this receptor is a man in his fifties with Graves' hyperthyroidism. The CDR3 bases are TGTGCCAGCAGTGAACGGACAGTGAACACTGAAGCTTTCTTT. Its protein product is CASSERTVNTEAFF.